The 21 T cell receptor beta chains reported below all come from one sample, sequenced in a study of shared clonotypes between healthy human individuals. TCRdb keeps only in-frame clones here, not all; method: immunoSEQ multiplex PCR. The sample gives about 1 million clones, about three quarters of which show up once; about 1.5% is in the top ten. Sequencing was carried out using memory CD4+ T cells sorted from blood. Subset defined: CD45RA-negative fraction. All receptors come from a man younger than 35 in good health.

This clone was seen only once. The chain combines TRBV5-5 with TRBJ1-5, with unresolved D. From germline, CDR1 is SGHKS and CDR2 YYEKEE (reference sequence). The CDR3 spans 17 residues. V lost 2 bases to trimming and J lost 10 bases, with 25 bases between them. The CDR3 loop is CASSFLATGSTISPQHF. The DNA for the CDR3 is TGTGCCAGCAGCTTTTTGGCGACGGGCAGCACAATCAGCCCCCAGCATTTT.

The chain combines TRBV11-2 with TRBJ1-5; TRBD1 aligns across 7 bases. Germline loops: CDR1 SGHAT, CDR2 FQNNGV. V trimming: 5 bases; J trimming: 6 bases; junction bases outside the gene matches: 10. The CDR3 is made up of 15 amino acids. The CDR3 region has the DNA TGTGCCAGCAGCCCAGGGACAGCTCGTAGTCAGCCCCAGCATTTT. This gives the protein CASSPGTARSQPQHF.

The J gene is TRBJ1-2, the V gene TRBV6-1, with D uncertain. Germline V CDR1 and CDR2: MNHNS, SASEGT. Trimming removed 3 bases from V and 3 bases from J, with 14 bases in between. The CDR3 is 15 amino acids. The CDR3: CASSDKGSLDYGYTF. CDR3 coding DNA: TGTGCCAGCAGTGATAAGGGCTCCCTCGACTATGGCTACACCTTC.

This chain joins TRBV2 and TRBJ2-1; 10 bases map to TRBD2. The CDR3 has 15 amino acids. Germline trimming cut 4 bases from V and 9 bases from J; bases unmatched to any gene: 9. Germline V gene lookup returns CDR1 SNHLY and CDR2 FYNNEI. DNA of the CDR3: TGTGCCAGCAGTGCTGAGCGGGGGGGCCGAGGTGAGCAGTTCTTC. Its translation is CASSAERGGRGEQFF.

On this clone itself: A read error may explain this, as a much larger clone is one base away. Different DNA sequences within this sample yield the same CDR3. DNA of the CDR3: TGTGCCAGCAGCTTAGATAGGGAAAAACTGTTTTTT. Translation gives CASSLDREKLFF. This sequence joins TRBV7-2 and TRBJ1-4; D gene uncertain. Deletions cut 1 base from V and 8 bases from J, with 5 bases between. The germline gives CDR1 SGHTA, CDR2 FQGNSA. The CDR3 is 12 residues long.

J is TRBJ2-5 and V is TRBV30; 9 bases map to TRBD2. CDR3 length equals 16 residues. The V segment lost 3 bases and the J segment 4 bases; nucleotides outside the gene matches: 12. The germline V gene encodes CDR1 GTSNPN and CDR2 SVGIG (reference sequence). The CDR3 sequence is CAWSALVAGALETQYF. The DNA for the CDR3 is TGTGCCTGGAGCGCACTCGTAGCGGGAGCGTTAGAGACCCAGTACTTC.

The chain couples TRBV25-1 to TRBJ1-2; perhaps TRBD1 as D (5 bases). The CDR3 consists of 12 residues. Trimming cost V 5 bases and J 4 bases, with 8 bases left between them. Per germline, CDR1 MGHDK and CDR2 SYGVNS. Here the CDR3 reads CASSSGSYGYTF. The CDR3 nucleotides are TGTGCCAGCAGTTCAGGGAGCTATGGCTACACCTTC.

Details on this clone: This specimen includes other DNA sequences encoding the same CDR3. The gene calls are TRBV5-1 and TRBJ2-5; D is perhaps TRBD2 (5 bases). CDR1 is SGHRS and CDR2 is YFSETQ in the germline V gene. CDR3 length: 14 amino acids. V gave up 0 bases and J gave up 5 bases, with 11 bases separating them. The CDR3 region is CASSLDGIRETQYF. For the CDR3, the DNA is TGCGCCAGCAGCTTGGACGGGATCCGGGAGACCCAGTACTTC.

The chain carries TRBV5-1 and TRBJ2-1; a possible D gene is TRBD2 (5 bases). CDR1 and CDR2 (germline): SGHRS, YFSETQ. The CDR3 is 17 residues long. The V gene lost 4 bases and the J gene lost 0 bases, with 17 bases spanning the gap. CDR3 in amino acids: CASSPRAGMSSYNEQFF. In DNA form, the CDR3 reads TGCGCCAGCAGCCCGAGGGCTGGGATGAGCTCCTACAATGAGCAGTTCTTC.

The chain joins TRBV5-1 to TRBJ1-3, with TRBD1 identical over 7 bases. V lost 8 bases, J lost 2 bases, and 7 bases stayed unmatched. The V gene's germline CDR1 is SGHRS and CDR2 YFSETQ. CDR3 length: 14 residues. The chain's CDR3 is CASTAGGAGNTIYF. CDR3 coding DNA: TGCGCCAGTACTGCAGGGGGAGCTGGAAACACCATATATTTT.

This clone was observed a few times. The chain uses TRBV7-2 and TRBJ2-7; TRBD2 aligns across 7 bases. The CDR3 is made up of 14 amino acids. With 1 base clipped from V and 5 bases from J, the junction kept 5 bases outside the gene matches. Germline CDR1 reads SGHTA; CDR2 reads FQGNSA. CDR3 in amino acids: CASSLEGGPHEQYF. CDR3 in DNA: TGTGCCAGCAGCTTAGAGGGAGGGCCCCACGAGCAGTACTTC.

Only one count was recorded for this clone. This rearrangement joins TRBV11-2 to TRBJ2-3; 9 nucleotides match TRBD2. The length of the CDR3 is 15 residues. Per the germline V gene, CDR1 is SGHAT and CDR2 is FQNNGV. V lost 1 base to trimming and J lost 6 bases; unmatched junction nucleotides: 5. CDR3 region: CASSLGGGAGDTQYF. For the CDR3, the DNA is TGTGCCAGCAGCTTAGGCGGGGGGGCAGGCGATACGCAGTATTTT.

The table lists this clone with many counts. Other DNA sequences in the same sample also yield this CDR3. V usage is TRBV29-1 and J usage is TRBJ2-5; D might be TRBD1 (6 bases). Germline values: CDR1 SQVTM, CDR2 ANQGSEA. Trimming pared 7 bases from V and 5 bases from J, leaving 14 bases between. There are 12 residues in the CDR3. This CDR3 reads CSAGQPGETQYF. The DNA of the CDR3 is TGCAGCGCTGGACAGCCAGGGGAGACCCAGTACTTC.

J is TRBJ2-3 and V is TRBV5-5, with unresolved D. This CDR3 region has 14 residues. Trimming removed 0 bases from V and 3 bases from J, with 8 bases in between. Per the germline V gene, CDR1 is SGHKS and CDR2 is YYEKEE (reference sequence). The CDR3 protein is CASSLGVATDTQYF. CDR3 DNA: TGTGCCAGCAGCTTGGGGGTAGCAACAGATACGCAGTATTTT. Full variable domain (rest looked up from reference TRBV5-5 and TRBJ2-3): DAGVTQSPTHLIKTRGQQVTLRCSPISGHKSVSWYQQVLGQGPQFIFQYYEKEERGRGNFPDRFSARQFPNYSSELNVNALLLGDSALYLCASSLGVATDTQYFGPGTRLTVL.

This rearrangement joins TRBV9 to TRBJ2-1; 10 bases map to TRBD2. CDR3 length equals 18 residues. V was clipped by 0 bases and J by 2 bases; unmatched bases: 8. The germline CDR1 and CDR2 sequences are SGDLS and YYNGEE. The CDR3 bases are TGTGCCAGCAGCGTAGACCCTAGCGGGAGTAGTACCTACAATGAGCAGTTCTTC. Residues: CASSVDPSGSSTYNEQFF. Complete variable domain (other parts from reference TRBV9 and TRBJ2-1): DSGVTQTPKHLITATGQRVTLRCSPRSGDLSVYWYQQSLDQGLQFLIQYYNGEERAKGNILERFSAQQFPDLHSELNLSSLELGDSALYFCASSVDPSGSSTYNEQFFGPGTRLTVL.

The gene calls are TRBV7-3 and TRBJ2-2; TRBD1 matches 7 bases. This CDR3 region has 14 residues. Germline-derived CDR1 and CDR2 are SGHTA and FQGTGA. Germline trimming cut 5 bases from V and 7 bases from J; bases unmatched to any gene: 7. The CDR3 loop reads CASSKRQGYGELFF. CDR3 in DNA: TGTGCCAGCAGCAAGCGACAGGGCTACGGGGAGCTGTTTTTT.

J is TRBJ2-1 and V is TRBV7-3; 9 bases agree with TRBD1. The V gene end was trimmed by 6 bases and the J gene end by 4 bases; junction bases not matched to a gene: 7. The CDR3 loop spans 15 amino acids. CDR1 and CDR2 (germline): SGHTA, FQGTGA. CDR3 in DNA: TGTGCCAGCAGTTCACCGGGACAGGGTTACAATGAGCAGTTCTTC. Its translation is CASSSPGQGYNEQFF.

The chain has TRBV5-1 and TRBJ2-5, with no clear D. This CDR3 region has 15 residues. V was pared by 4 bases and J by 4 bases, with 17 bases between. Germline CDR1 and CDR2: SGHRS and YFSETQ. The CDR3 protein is CASSLNTASRETQYF. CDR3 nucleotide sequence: TGCGCCAGCAGCCTTAACACGGCGTCCAGAGAGACCCAGTACTTC. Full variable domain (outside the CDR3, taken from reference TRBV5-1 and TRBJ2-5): KAGVTQTPRYLIKTRGQQVTLSCSPISGHRSVSWYQQTPGQGLQFLFEYFSETQRNKGNFPGRFSGRQFSNSRSEMNVSTLELGDSALYLCASSLNTASRETQYFGPGTRLLVL.

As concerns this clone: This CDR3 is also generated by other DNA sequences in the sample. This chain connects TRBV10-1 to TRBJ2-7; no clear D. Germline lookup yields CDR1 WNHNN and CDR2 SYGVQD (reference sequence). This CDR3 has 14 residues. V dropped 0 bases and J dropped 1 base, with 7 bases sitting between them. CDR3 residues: CASSESGRSYEQYF. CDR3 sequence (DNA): TGCGCCAGCAGTGAGTCGGGAAGGTCCTACGAGCAGTACTTC.

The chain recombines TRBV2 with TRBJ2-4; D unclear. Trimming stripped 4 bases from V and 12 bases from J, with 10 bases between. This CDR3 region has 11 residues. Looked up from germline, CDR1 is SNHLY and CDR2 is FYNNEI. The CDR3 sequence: CASSVTGNQYF. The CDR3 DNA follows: TGTGCCAGCAGTGTCACTGGCAATCAGTACTTC.

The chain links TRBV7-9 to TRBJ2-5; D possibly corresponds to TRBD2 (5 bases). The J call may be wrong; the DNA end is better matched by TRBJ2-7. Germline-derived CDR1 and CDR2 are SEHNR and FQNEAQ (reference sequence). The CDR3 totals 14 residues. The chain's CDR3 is CASSLSPGLHEQYF. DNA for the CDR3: TGTGCCAGCAGCTTAAGTCCGGGGTTACACGAGCAGTACTTC.